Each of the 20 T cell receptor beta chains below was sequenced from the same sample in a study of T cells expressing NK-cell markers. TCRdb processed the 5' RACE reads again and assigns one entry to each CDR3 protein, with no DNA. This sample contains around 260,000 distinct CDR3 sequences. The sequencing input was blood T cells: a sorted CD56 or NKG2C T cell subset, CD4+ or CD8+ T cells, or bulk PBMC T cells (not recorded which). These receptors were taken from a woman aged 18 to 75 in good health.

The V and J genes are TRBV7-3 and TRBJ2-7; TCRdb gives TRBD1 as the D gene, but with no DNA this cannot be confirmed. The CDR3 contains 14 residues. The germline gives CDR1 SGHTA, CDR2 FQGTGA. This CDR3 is CASSPTTGSYEQYF.

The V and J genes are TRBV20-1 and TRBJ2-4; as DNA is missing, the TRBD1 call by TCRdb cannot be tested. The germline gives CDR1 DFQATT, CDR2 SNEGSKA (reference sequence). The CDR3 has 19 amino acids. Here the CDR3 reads CSATRPLGNNLLAKNIQYF.

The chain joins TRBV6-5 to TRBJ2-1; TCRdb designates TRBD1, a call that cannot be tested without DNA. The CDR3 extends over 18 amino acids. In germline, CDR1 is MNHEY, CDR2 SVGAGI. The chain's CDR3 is CASSYSYPGQGSYNEQFF.

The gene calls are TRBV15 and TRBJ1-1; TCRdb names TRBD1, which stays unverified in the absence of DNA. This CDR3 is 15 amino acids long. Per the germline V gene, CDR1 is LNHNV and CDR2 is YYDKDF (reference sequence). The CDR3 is CATSRANRANTEAFF.

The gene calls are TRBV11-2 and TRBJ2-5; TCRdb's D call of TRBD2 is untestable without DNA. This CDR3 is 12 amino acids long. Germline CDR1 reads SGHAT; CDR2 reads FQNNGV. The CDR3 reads CASSFAGETQYF.

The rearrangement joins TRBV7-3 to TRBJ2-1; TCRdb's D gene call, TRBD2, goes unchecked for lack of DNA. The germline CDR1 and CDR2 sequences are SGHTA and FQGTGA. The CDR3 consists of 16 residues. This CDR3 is CASSQIRASGYNEQFF.

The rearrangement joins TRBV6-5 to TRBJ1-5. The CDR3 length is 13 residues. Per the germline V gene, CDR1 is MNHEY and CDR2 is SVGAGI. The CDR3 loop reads CASSLNRGQPQHF.

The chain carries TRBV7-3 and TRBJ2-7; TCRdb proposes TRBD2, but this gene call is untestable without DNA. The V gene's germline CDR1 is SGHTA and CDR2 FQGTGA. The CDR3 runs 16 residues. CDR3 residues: CASSRGLAGVGYEQYF.

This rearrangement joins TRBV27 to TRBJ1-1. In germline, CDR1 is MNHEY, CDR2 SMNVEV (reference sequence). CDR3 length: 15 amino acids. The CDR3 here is CASSLATERNTEAFF.

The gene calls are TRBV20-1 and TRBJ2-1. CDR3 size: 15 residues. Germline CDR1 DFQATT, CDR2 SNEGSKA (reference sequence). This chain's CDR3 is CSARVLAKSNNEQFF.

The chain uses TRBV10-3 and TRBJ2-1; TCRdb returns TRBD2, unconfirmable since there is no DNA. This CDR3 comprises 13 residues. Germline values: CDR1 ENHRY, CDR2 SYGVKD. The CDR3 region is CASASGENNEQFF.

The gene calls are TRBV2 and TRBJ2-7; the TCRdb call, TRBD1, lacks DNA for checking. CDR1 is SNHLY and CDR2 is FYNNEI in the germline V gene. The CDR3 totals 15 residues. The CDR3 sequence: CASSDRTGGSYEQYF.

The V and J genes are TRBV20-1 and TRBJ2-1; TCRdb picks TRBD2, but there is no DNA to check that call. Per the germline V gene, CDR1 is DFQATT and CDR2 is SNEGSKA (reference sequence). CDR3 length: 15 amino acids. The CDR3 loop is CSARASGRRNNEQFF.

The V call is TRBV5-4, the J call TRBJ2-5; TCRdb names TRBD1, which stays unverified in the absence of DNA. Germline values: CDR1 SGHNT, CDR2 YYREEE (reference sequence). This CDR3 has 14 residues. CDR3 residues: CASSHRSGQETQYF.

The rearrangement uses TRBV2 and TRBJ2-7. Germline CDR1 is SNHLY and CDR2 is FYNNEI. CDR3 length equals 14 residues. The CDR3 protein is CASSSTTRTYEQYF.

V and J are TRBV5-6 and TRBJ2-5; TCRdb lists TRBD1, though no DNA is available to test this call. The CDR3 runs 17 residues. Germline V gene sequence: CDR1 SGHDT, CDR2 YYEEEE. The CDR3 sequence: CASSSPYRQGYQETQYF.

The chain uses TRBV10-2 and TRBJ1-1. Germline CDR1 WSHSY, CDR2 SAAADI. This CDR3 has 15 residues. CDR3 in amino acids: CASSEVFRLNTEAFF.

Here the CDR3 reads CSAEGAGRTYEQYF. The chain links TRBV20-1 to TRBJ2-7; TCRdb's D call, TRBD2, is unchecked because there is no DNA. The V gene's germline CDR1 is DFQATT and CDR2 SNEGSKA (reference sequence). There are 14 residues in the CDR3.

CDR3 loop: CASSLAEGNTIYF. This chain joins TRBV7-9 and TRBJ1-3. CDR3 length equals 13 residues. Germline V CDR1 and CDR2: SEHNR, FQNEAQ (reference sequence).

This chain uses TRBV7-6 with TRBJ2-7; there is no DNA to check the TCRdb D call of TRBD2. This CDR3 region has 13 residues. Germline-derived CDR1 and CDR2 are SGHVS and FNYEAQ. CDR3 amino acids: CASSLNSGREQYF.